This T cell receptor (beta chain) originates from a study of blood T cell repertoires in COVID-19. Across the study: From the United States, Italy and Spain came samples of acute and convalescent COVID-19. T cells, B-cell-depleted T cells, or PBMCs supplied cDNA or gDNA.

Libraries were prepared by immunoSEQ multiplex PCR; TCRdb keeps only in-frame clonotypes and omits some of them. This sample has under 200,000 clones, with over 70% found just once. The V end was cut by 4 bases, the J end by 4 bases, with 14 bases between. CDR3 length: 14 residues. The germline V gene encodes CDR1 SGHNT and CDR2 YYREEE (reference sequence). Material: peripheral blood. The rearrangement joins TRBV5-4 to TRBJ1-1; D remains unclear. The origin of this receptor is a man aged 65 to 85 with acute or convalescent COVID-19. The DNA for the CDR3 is TGTGCCAGCAGCACCCGGGTCCCAACCACTGAAGCTTTCTTT. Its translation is CASSTRVPTTEAFF.